A single sample is the source of the 14 T cell receptor beta chains below, sequenced in a study of T cell responses to AZD1222 COVID-19 vaccine. Using immunoSEQ multiplex PCR, the repertoire was profiled, and TCRdb retains in-frame clones only, with some absent. The sample lists 110,000 to 150,000 clones, more than 85% occurring once. Source: peripheral blood, taken on day 0 of AZD1222 vaccination. The receptors here all came from an adult in good health.

The chain combines TRBV10-1 with TRBJ2-2, with D possibly matching TRBD1 (5 bases). V shed 5 bases and J shed 5 bases, with 12 bases lying between them. This CDR3 spans 14 amino acids. Germline V gives CDR1 WNHNN, CDR2 SYGVQD (reference sequence). DNA for the CDR3: TGCGCCAGCAGTCTTAAATCAGGGACCGGGGAGCTGTTTTTT. It codes for CASSLKSGTGELFF.

This rearrangement joins TRBV6-5 to TRBJ2-5; unclear D gene. V gave up 6 bases and J gave up 1 base, with 9 bases separating them. The CDR3 extends over 13 amino acids. Germline values: CDR1 MNHEY, CDR2 SVGAGI. The CDR3 DNA sequence: TGTGCCAGCAGGGCAACAGTCCAAGAGACCCAGTACTTC. This sequence encodes CASRATVQETQYF.

The chain combines TRBV27 with TRBJ2-5; D not certain. Trimming left V 5 bases short and J 10 bases short, with 14 bases between. The germline gives CDR1 MNHEY, CDR2 SMNVEV (reference sequence). This CDR3 spans 12 amino acids. The CDR3 reads CASSPSVGDQYF. In nucleotides, the CDR3 is TGTGCCAGCAGTCCGTCGGTTGGGGACCAGTACTTC.

V usage is TRBV9 and J usage is TRBJ2-3, with 14 bases lining up with TRBD2. Germline assignment: CDR1 SGDLS and CDR2 YYNGEE. This CDR3 has 18 residues. The junction had 7 bases not matched to a gene; V was cut back by 0 bases and J by 4 bases. CDR3 bases: TGTGCCAGCAGCGTAGTAGGGACTAGCGGGAGTAGGGCAGATACGCAGTATTTT. It encodes CASSVVGTSGSRADTQYF.

This chain joins TRBV2 and TRBJ1-2; D gene unclear. Trimming pared 8 bases from V and 1 base from J, leaving 11 bases between. The CDR3 consists of 13 residues. Germline loops: CDR1 SNHLY, CDR2 FYNNEI. The CDR3 spells CASAPTGNYGYTF. As DNA, the CDR3 is TGTGCCAGCGCACCGACCGGTAACTATGGCTACACCTTC.

The rearrangement joins TRBV6-4 to TRBJ1-3; D call uncertain. Germline CDR1 is MRHNA and CDR2 is SNTAGT. CDR3 size: 18 residues. Deletions cut 0 bases from V and 4 bases from J, with 19 bases between. The DNA of the CDR3 is TGTGCCAGCAGTGACTCGGAACTTCCCGGTGTTCGGGGAAACACCATATATTTT. This sequence encodes CASSDSELPGVRGNTIYF.

The chain combines TRBV21-1 with TRBJ2-7; TRBD1, the table's D call, lacks a check against the DNA. TRBV21-1 is described as a pseudogene. This CDR3 has 17 amino acids. The CDR3 spells CASSNDIGGPLRDEQYF. The CDR3 bases are TGTGCCAGCAGCAACGATATAGGGGGCCCACTTAGGGACGAGCAGTACTTC.

This clone was counted once. In DNA form, the CDR3 reads TGTGCCAGCAGTTTCGGCTACACTGAAGCTTTCTTT. Translation: CASSFGYTEAFF. The V and J genes are TRBV28 and TRBJ1-1; D is undetermined. V was cut by 3 bases and J by 3 bases, with 5 bases left in between. There are 12 residues in the CDR3. Germline V gives CDR1 MDHEN, CDR2 SYDVKM.

The rearrangement links TRBV9 to TRBJ2-1, with D possibly being TRBD2 (6 bases). The CDR3 contains 13 residues. The V gene lost 3 bases and the J gene lost 5 bases, with 9 bases spanning the gap. Looked up from germline, CDR1 is SGDLS and CDR2 is YYNGEE. The CDR3 sequence: CASSEGGNNEQFF. The CDR3 bases are TGTGCCAGCAGCGAAGGAGGGAACAATGAGCAGTTCTTC. Based on the CDR3 plus reference TRBV9 and TRBJ2-1, the full variable domain is DSGVTQTPKHLITATGQRVTLRCSPRSGDLSVYWYQQSLDQGLQFLIQYYNGEERAKGNILERFSAQQFPDLHSELNLSSLELGDSALYFCASSEGGNNEQFFGPGTRLTVL.

This chain links TRBV5-1 with TRBJ2-7; tentatively, D is TRBD1 (5 bases). The V gene's germline CDR1 is SGHRS and CDR2 YFSETQ. The CDR3 totals 14 residues. The germline V and J ends were trimmed by 5 bases and 3 bases, with 15 bases remaining between them. CDR3 protein: CASSHGAGRYEQYF. As DNA, the CDR3 is TGCGCCAGCAGTCATGGCGCAGGGCGCTACGAGCAGTACTTC.

The chain has TRBV27 and TRBJ1-5, with D uncertain. CDR1 is MNHEY, CDR2 SMNVEV, per germline (reference sequence). Trimming stripped 5 bases from V and 3 bases from J, with 14 bases between. This CDR3 has 15 residues. This CDR3 is CASSTEGRHNQPQHF. The CDR3 region has the DNA TGTGCCAGCAGTACGGAGGGCAGACACAATCAGCCCCAGCATTTT.

The rearrangement joins TRBV3-1 (or the pseudogene TRBV3-2) to TRBJ1-2; D call uncertain. The CDR3 has 11 amino acids. Germline V gene sequence: CDR1 LGHDT, CDR2 YNNKEL (reference sequence). V was trimmed by 0 bases and J by 8 bases, leaving 4 bases between them. CDR3 sequence reads: CASSQDFGYTF. CDR3 in DNA: TGTGCCAGCAGCCAAGATTTCGGCTACACCTTC.

The J gene is TRBJ1-5, the V gene TRBV30; D possibly corresponds to TRBD1 (6 bases). The CDR3 is 15 amino acids. The V end lost 0 bases, the J end lost 4 bases, and 13 bases lay between the germline ends. Germline V lookup: CDR1 GTSNPN, CDR2 SVGIG (reference sequence). CDR3 region: CAWSVLGGRNQPQHF. CDR3 DNA: TGTGCCTGGAGTGTACTAGGGGGTCGAAATCAGCCCCAGCATTTT.

Concerning this clone: Other DNA variants within this sample encode the same CDR3. The chain uses TRBV30 and TRBJ1-2; D is unclear. This CDR3 is 11 amino acids long. Trimming shortened V by 3 bases and J by 7 bases, and 9 bases separated the two germline ends. Per germline, CDR1 GTSNPN and CDR2 SVGIG (reference sequence). The CDR3 region has the DNA TGTGCCTGGAGCCCGGGAGGTGGCTACACCTTC. This codes for CAWSPGGGYTF.